This T cell receptor (beta chain) was captured in a study of blood T cell repertoires in COVID-19 (dated by TCRdb to the early 2020s). General notes on the study: Samples covering the acute and convalescent phases of COVID-19 were provided by collaborators in the United States, Italy and Spain. The prospective study material was composed of cDNA or gDNA derived from T cells, B-cell-depleted T cells, or PBMCs. Deeply sampled blood TCRbeta repertoires from subjects exposed to, actively infected with, or recovered from COVID-19 were included in the dataset. The repertoires were released in a freely available public database intended as a resource for research on the immune response to SARS-CoV-2. Samples came from the ongoing ImmuneRACE study (first 160 participants) plus 1,254 subjects from 6 global collaborators. A de-identified subject ID, COVID-19 status, age in years and sex were almost always included in the sample metadata. Where available, HLA class I and class II types were taken from metadata supplied by the sample provider and were not determined by assay-based typing. The full study reports these points: Clinical and demographic metadata were provided uncurated, with the amount varying by source and participant.

TCRbeta CDR3 regions were amplified from genomic DNA using the immunoSEQ Assay, a bias-controlled multiplex PCR. For the original study's pipeline: The number of nucleated cells in each sample was estimated by amplification of reference gene primers within the assay. To quantify the absolute abundance of each unique TCRbeta CDR3 rearrangement, sequence reads were collapsed and filtered. For each sample, productive Simpson clonality was calculated as the square root of Simpson's diversity index over productive rearrangements. TCRdb took over this immuneACCESS table, retaining in-frame rearrangements with V and J assigned. Such tables are incomplete; in checked studies, under half of the missing clones stem from an unresolved V gene, and the remainder is unexplained. That table furnishes V, J and clone size, whereas the DNA furnished D and trimming. Across this sample there are 200,000 to 300,000 clones, with roughly 86% seen only once. The top ten clonotypes cover over 2.5% of the sample.

Participants in the prospective study were aged 18 to 89 years, lived in 24 United States geographic areas, and enrolled through a virtual design. In the prospective study, cohorts were assigned on the basis of participant-reported clinical history obtained from a screening survey and a study questionnaire. ImmuneRACE Cohort 3 recovered participants were defined by two consecutive negative NP/OP PCR tests, healthcare professional clearance, or symptom resolution. In the prospective study, mobile phlebotomists collected whole blood, serum and a nasopharyngeal or oropharyngeal swab from each participant. Additional blood draws and questionnaires over a 2-month period could optionally be provided by prospective study participants. Blood samples from the prospective study were shipped frozen or at room temperature prior to DNA extraction. The CDR3 sequence holds 14 residues, the cysteine and phenylalanine included. This entry keeps only the CDR3 DNA: 42 bases, framed from base 1. According to the germline V gene, CDR1 reads SGHAT and CDR2 reads FQNNGV. V lost 5 bases and J lost 10 bases, and the count of bases not matched to a germline gene is 7.

A note on this clone: What antigen it recognizes has not been identified. Base-call qualities are not available, and no considerably larger clone is one nucleotide away.

The source of this sequence is a young woman who had recovered from COVID-19. The sequence is built from TRBV11-2 and TRBJ1-6; TRBD1 aligns with 8 central bases. Sample: PBMCs or T cells enriched from blood (not recorded which). The CDR3 loop reads CASSPRTGPSPLHF. The sequenced DNA is TGTGCCAGCAGCCCCCGGACAGGGCCCTCACCCCTCCACTTT.